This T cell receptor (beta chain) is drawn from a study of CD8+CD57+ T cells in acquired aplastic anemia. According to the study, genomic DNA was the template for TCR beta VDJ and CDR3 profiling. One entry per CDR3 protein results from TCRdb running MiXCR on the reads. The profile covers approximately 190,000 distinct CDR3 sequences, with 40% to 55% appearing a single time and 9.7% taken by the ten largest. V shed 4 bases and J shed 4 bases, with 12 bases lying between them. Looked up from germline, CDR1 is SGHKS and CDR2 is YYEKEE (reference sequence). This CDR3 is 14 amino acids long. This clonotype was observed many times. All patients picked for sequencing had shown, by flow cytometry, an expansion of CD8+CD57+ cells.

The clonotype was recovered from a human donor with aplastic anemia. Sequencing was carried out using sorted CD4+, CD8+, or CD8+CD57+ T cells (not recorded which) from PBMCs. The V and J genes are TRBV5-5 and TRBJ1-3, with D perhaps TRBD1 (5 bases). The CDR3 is CASSPGGVGNTIYF. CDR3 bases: TGTGCCAGCAGCCCCGGAGGGGTCGGAAACACCATATATTTT.